This TCR beta chain was recorded in a study of T cells in Graves' hyperthyroidism and ophthalmopathy. Inclusion characteristics of ophthalmopathy patients comprised a Clinical Activity Score of at least 3, a NOSPECS grade of at least 4, and duration under 3 months. Lactation, pregnancy, other autoimmune disease or uncontrolled infection excluded patients. Broader study findings: Blood shared most expanded thyroid clonotypes above 0.001.

As for this clonotype: Antigen: not known.

RNA transcripts gave rise to amplified TCR beta CDR3 regions. TCR CDR3 regions were first amplified by RT-PCR with HTBI primers. MiXCR was run by TCRdb on the multiplex PCR reads, yielding one entry per CDR3 protein. The repertoire holds about 500,000 distinct CDR3 sequences, with 17% as singletons. The specimen was blood. The sequence was collected from a woman under 30 with Graves' ophthalmopathy.

The CDR3 protein is CASSAPQGNQPQHF. The CDR3 bases are TGTGCCAGCAGCGCCCCTCAGGGCAATCAGCCCCAGCATTTT. V is TRBV6-1 and J is TRBJ1-5; D call uncertain. V shed 6 bases and J shed 2 bases, with 11 bases lying between them. The CDR3 is 14 amino acids. Per germline, CDR1 MNHNS and CDR2 SASEGT.